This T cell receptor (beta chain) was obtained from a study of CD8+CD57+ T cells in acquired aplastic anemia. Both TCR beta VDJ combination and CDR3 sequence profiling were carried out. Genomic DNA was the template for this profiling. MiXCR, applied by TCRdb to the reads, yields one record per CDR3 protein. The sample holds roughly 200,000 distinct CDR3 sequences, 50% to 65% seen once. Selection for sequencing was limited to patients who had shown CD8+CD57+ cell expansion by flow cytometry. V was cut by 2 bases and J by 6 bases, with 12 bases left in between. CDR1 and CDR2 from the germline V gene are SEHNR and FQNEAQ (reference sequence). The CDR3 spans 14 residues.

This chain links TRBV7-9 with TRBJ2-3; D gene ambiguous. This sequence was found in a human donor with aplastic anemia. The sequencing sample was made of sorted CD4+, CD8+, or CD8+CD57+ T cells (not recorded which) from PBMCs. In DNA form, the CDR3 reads TGTGCCAGCAGCTTACGCCCGGTCGGGGATACGCAGTATTTT. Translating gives CASSLRPVGDTQYF.